This TCR beta chain was captured by sequencing in a study of cytomegalovirus exposure and HLA in healthy donors. PCR used 60 Vbeta primers and 13 Jbeta primers. The data were produced by immunoSEQ multiplex PCR, yet TCRdb's version contains in-frame clones alone and is incomplete. Altogether approximately 160,000 clones are present, about 65% being singletons, with the ten largest covering 4.5%. The CDR3 consists of 14 residues. V dropped 6 bases and J dropped 6 bases, with 14 bases sitting between them. Germline-derived CDR1 and CDR2 are LGHNT and FRNRAP. Sequenced: PBMCs. The genes are TRBV12-5 and TRBJ2-2, with D perhaps matching TRBD2 (7 bases). The sequence derives from a woman between 18 and 29 years old in good health and CMV-seropositive. The CDR3: CASGGRGFAGELFF. CDR3 bases: TGTGCTAGTGGGGGGAGGGGGTTCGCCGGGGAGCTGTTTTTT. The full variable domain, in which reference TRBV12-5 and TRBJ2-2 provide the parts outside the CDR3, is DARVTQTPRHKVTEMGQEVTMRCQPILGHNTVFWYRQTMMQGLELLAYFRNRAPLDDSGMPKDRFSAEMPDATLATLKIQPSEPRDSAVYFCASGGRGFAGELFFGEGSRLTVL.